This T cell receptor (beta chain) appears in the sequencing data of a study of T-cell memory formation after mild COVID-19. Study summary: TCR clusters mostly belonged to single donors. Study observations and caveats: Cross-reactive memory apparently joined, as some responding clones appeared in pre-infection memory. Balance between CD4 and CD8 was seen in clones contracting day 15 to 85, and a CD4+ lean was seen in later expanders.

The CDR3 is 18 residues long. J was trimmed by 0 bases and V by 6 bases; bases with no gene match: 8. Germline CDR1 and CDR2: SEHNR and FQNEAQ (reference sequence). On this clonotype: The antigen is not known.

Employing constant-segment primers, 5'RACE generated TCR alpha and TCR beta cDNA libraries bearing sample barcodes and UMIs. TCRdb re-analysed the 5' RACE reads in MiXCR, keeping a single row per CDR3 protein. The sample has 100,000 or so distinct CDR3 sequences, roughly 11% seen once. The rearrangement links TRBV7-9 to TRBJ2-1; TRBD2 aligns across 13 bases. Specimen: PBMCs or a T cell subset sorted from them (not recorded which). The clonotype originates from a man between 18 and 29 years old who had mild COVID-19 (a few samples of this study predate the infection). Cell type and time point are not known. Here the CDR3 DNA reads TGTGCCAGCAGTTGGGGACTAGCGGGGTTAAGCTCCTACAATGAGCAGTTCTTC. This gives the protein CASSWGLAGLSSYNEQFF. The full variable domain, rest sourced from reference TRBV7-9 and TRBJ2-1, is DTGVSQNPRHKITKRGQNVTFRCDPISEHNRLYWYRQTLGQGPEFLTYFQNEAQLEKSRLLSDRFSAERPKGSFSTLEIQRTEQGDSAMYLCASSWGLAGLSSYNEQFFGPGTRLTVL.